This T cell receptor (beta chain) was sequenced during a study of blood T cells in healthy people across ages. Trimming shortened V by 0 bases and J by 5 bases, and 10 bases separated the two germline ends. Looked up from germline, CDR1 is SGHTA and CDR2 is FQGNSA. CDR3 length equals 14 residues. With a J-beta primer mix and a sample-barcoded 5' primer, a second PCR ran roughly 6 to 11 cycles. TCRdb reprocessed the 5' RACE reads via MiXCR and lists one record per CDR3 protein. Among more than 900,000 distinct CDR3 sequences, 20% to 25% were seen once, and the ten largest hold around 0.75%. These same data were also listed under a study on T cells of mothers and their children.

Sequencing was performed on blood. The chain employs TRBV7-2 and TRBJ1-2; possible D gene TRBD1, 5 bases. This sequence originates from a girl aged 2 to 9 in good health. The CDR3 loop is CASSLAGHYYGYTF. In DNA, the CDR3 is TGTGCCAGCAGCTTAGCCGGACATTATTATGGCTACACCTTC.